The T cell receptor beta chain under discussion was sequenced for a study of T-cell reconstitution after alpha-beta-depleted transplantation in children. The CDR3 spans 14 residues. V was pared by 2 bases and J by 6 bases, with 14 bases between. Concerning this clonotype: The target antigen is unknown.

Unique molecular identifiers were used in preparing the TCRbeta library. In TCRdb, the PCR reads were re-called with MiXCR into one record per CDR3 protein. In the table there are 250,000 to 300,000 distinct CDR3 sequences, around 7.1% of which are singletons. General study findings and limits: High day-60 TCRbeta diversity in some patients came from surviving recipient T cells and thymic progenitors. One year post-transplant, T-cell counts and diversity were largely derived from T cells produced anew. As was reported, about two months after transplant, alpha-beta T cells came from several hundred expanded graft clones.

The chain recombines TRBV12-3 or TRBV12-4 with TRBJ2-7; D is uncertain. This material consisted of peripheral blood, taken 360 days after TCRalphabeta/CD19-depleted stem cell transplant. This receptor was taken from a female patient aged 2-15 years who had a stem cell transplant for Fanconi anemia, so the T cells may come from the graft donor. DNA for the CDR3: TGTGCCAGCAGTTTACGCCCGGGTTTGGTCGAGCAGTACTTC. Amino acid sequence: CASSLRPGLVEQYF.